This T cell receptor (beta chain) was obtained from a study of T-cell reconstitution after alpha-beta-depleted transplantation in children. Overall study results and limits: Fresh T-cell production supplied most of the T-cell counts and diversity seen one year after transplant.

Per germline, CDR1 LGHDT and CDR2 YNNKEL (reference sequence). This CDR3 spans 17 amino acids. Between the trimmed V and J ends, which lost 1 base and 3 bases, there was a span of 16 bases. The TCRbeta library was prepared with unique molecular identifiers. TCRdb reprocessed the PCR reads with MiXCR, giving one entry per CDR3 protein. The sample lists fewer than 700,000 distinct CDR3 sequences, under 15% occurring once. Notes on this clonotype: Antigen specificity is unknown.

This chain uses TRBV3-1 with TRBJ2-1; tentatively, D is TRBD2 (5 bases). Source: PBMCs, mostly from graft donor cells, taken 360 days after TCRalphabeta/CD19-depleted stem cell transplant. The clonotype was recovered from a male patient aged 10 to 17 who had a stem cell transplant for acute myeloid leukemia, so the T cells may come from the graft donor. The CDR3 bases are TGTGCCAGCAGCCAAGGATTCCTAGCCGCTCTCTACAATGAGCAGTTCTTC. Protein product: CASSQGFLAALYNEQFF.